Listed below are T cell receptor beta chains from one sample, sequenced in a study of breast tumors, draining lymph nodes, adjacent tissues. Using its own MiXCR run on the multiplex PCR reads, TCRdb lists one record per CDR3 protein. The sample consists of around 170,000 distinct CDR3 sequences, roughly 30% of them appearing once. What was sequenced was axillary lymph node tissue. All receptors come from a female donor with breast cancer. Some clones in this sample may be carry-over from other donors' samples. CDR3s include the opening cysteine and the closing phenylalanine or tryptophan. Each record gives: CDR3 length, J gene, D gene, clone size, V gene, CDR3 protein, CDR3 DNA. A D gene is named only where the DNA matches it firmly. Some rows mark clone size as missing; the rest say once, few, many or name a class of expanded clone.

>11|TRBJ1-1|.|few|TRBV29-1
CSTREVAEAFF
TGCAGTACTCGCGAGGTCGCTGAAGCTTTCTTT
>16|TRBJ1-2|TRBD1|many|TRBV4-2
CASSQDWDRMNYGYTF
TGTGCCAGCAGCCAAGATTGGGACAGAATGAACTATGGCTACACCTTC
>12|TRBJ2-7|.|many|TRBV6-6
CASSLPGAEQYF
TGTGCCAGCAGTTTACCGGGTGCCGAGCAGTACTTC
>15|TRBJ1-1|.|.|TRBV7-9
CASSLGPGADTEAFF
TGTGCCAGCAGCTTGGGGCCGGGGGCGGACACTGAAGCTTTCTTT
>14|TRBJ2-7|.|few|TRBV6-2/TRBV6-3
CASSHSGSGLEQYF
TGTGCCAGCAGTCACTCGGGGTCAGGGTTGGAGCAGTACTTC
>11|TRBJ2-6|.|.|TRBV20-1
CSARDPRSLTF
TGCAGTGCTAGGGACCCCCGGTCCCTGACTTTC
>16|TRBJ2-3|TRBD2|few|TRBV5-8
CASSIAGATGADTRYF
TGTGCCAGTTCTATAGCGGGGGCCACGGGGGCAGATACGCGGTATTTT
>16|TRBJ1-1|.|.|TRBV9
CASSVGGGGENTEAFF
TGTGCCAGCAGCGTTGGCGGTGGTGGGGAGAACACTGAAGCTTTCTTT
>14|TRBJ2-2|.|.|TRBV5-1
CASSFAPWDGELFF
TGCGCCAGCAGCTTCGCCCCATGGGACGGGGAGCTGTTTTTT
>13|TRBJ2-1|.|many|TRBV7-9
CASSLVGPDEQFF
TGTGCCAGCAGCTTAGTGGGGCCGGATGAGCAGTTCTTC
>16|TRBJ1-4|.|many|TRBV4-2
CASSQDRGQGGEKLFF
TGTGCCAGCAGCCAAGATCGGGGTCAGGGAGGAGAAAAACTGTTTTTT
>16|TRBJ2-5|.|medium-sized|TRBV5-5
CASSPTVGEFPETQYF
TGTGCCAGCAGCCCGACCGTTGGGGAGTTCCCAGAGACCCAGTACTTC
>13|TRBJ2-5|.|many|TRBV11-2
CASSLANQETQYF
TGTGCCAGCAGCTTAGCGAATCAAGAGACCCAGTACTTC
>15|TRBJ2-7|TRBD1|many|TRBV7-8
CASSVGTGGVSEQYF
TGTGCCAGCAGCGTCGGGACAGGGGGCGTGAGCGAGCAGTACTTC
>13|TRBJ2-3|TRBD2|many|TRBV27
CASSGGGADTQYF
TGTGCCAGCAGTGGCGGGGGGGCAGATACGCAGTATTTT
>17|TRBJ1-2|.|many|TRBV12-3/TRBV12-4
CASSYLVGQSSDDGYTF
TGTGCCAGCAGTTATCTGGTAGGTCAGAGCTCAGATGATGGCTACACCTTC
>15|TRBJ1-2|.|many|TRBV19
CASSIDLGSSYGYTF
TGTGCCAGTAGTATAGATCTTGGGAGCAGCTATGGCTACACCTTC
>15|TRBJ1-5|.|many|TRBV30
CAWSTGTTTNQPQHF
TGTGCCTGGAGCACCGGGACCACTACCAATCAGCCCCAGCATTTT
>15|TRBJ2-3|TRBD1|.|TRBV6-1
CASRHQGVSTDTQYF
TGTGCCAGCAGGCACCAGGGGGTTAGCACAGATACGCAGTATTTT
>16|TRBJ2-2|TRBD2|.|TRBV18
CASSPLIREGTGELFF
TGTGCCAGCTCACCACTGATCAGGGAGGGCACCGGGGAGCTGTTTTTT
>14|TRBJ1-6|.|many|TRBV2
CASSERVLNSPLHF
TGTGCCAGCAGTGAAAGGGTACTTAATTCACCCCTCCACTTT
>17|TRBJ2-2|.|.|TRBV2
CASSGRGLTGNTGELFF
TGTGCCAGCAGTGGCAGGGGACTCACTGGAAACACCGGGGAGCTGTTTTTT
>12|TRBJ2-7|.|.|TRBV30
CAWTGHGGEQYF
TGTGCCTGGACTGGACACGGTGGCGAGCAGTACTTC
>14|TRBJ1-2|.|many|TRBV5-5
CASSLEQGPPGYTF
TGTGCCAGCAGCTTGGAACAGGGCCCTCCTGGCTACACCTTC
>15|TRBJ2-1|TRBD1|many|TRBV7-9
CASSRTGTGNHEQFF
TGTGCCAGCAGCAGAACCGGGACAGGGAACCATGAGCAGTTCTTC
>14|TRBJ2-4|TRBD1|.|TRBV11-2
CASSTRGQGDIQYF
TGTGCCAGCAGCACTCGGGGACAGGGAGACATTCAGTACTTC
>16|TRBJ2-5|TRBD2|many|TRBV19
CASSVKLAGRRETQYF
TGTGCCAGTAGTGTAAAGCTAGCGGGCAGGCGTGAGACCCAGTACTTC
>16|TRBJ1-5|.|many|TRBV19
CASRIGDDSSNQPQHF
TGTGCCAGTAGGATAGGGGATGACAGTAGCAATCAGCCCCAGCATTTT
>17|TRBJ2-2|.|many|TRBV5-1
CASSLDSAGVGTGELFF
TGCGCCAGCAGCTTGGATTCGGCAGGGGTGGGCACCGGGGAGCTGTTTTTT
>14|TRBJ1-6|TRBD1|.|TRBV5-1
CASSGEGGRSPLHF
TGCGCCAGCAGCGGGGAAGGGGGCCGATCCCCCCTCCACTTT
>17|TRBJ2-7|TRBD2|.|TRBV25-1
CASSGGTSGTPTNEQYF
TGTGCCAGCAGTGGGGGGACTAGCGGGACACCGACGAACGAGCAGTACTTC
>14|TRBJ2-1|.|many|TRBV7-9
CASSLVQNYNEQFF
TGTGCCAGCAGCTTAGTACAGAACTACAATGAGCAGTTCTTC
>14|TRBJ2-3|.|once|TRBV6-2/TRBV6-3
CAGSYGTYTDTQYF
TGTGCCGGCAGTTACGGAACTTACACAGATACGCAGTATTTT
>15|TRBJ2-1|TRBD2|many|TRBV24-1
CATSDMVAGRNEQFF
TGTGCCACCAGTGATATGGTAGCGGGAAGAAATGAGCAGTTCTTC
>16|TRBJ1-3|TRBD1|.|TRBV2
CASSELGQYSGNTIYF
TGTGCCAGCAGTGAATTGGGACAGTACTCTGGAAACACCATATATTTT
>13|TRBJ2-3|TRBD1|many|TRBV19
CASRTGGPDTQYF
TGTGCCAGCCGGACAGGGGGCCCAGATACGCAGTATTTT
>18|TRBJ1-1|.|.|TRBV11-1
CASSLAQRRGGMNTEAFF
TGTGCCAGCAGCTTAGCTCAACGCAGGGGAGGTATGAACACTGAAGCTTTCTTT
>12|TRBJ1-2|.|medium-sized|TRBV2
CASSVLSYGYTF
TGTGCCAGCAGTGTCCTGAGCTATGGCTACACCTTC
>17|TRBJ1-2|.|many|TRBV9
CASSPVGPPVGVDGYTF
TGTGCCAGCAGCCCGGTTGGACCCCCTGTTGGGGTGGATGGCTACACCTTC
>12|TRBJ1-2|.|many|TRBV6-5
CASSFVGSGYTF
TGTGCCAGCAGTTTTGTAGGCAGCGGCTACACCTTC
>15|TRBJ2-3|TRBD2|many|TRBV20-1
CSAGGTSGSADTQYF
TGCAGTGCTGGGGGGACTAGCGGGAGTGCAGATACGCAGTATTTT
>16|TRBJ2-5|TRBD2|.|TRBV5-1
CASSFRLAGDQETQYF
TGCGCCAGCAGCTTTCGACTAGCGGGGGACCAAGAGACCCAGTACTTC
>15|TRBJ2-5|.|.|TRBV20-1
CSARDRVGSRETQYF
TGCAGTGCTAGAGATCGGGTCGGGAGTCGGGAGACCCAGTACTTC
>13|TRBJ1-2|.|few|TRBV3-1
CASSQGGMGGYTF
TGTGCCAGCAGCCAAGGGGGTATGGGAGGCTACACCTTC
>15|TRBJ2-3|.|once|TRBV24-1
CAASSQGSARDTQYF
TGTGCCGCCAGCAGCCAAGGGTCAGCCCGGGATACGCAGTATTTT
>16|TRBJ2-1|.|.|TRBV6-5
CASSHSIWGSYNEQFF
TGTGCCAGCAGTCACTCGATTTGGGGCTCCTACAATGAGCAGTTCTTC